These 24 T cell receptor beta chains were all obtained from the same sample, sequenced in a study of blood T cells in healthy people across ages. Sample-barcoded 5' priming and a J-beta primer mix drove a second PCR of about 7 to 11 cycles. One entry per CDR3 protein, called by TCRdb with MiXCR from the 5' RACE reads. The sample records around 940,000 distinct CDR3 sequences, roughly 51% being singletons. The material sequenced was blood. The receptors derive from a woman aged 55-70 years in good health.

This clonotype was detected only once. Here the CDR3 DNA reads TGCAGTGCTAAAAGACTAGCGGGAGTGGAAGAGACCCAGTACTTC. It translates to CSAKRLAGVEETQYF. The gene calls are TRBV20-1 and TRBJ2-7; 12 bases line up with TRBD2. The J call may be in error: the DNA end matches TRBJ2-5 better. This CDR3 region has 15 residues. Germline-derived CDR1 and CDR2 are DFQATT and SNEGSKA (reference sequence).

Only a few counts were recorded for this clonotype. The CDR3 DNA is TGTGCCAGCAGTTTAGTTACGACTACCCAATCGGCCTACAATGAGCAGTTCTTC. Translating gives CASSLVTTTQSAYNEQFF. The V call is TRBV12-3 or TRBV12-4, the J call TRBJ2-1; tentatively, D is TRBD2 (5 bases). V dropped 1 base and J dropped 2 bases, with 18 bases sitting between them. The CDR3 contains 18 residues.

This sequence joins TRBV3-1 and TRBJ2-1, with TRBD1 identical over 7 bases. From germline, CDR1 is LGHDT and CDR2 YNNKEL (reference sequence). This CDR3 has 14 amino acids. After removal of 3 bases from V and 5 bases from J, the junction contained 4 bases not matched to a gene. In DNA, the CDR3 is TGTGCCAGCAGCCACCCGGACAGGAACAATGAGCAGTTCTTC. It translates to CASSHPDRNNEQFF.

This clonotype has only a few counts. The chain employs TRBV20-1 and TRBJ2-6; 8 bases map to TRBD1. The J segment lost 12 bases and the V segment lost 0 bases, leaving 4 bases of the junction unmatched. This CDR3 is 13 amino acids long. Germline V lookup: CDR1 DFQATT, CDR2 SNEGSKA (reference sequence). The CDR3: CSARDTGGIVLTF. The CDR3 region has the DNA TGCAGTGCTAGAGATACAGGGGGTATCGTCCTGACTTTC.

The chain links TRBV7-2 to TRBJ2-4; D is possibly TRBD1 (6 bases). The last part of the DNA fits TRBJ2-7 better; the J call may be wrong. The CDR3 spans 16 residues. Germline V gene sequence: CDR1 SGHTA, CDR2 FQGNSA. CDR3 amino acids: CASSPGAGDPFAEQYF. The CDR3, as DNA: TGTGCCAGCAGCCCGGGCGCAGGGGACCCCTTTGCCGAGCAGTACTTC.

This chain connects TRBV20-1 to TRBJ2-7; D unresolved. The CDR3 runs to 14 residues. Germline V CDR1 and CDR2: DFQATT, SNEGSKA (reference sequence). The V end lost 4 bases, the J end lost 2 bases, and 15 bases lay between the germline ends. CDR3 bases: TGCAGTGCTAAGGCCCATTCTTTGGCCTACGAGCAGTACTTC. Its protein is CSAKAHSLAYEQYF.

This chain uses TRBV12-3 or TRBV12-4 with TRBJ2-1; perhaps TRBD2 as D (6 bases). CDR3 length: 15 residues. Trimming removed 6 bases at V and 3 bases at J, with 15 bases between. CDR3 sequence reads: CASSPLAGNYNEQFF. The CDR3 DNA reads TGTGCCAGCAGCCCCCTCGCGGGAAACTACAATGAGCAGTTCTTC.

A few counts support this clonotype. The V gene is TRBV5-6, the J gene TRBJ2-3; D not certain. V was shortened by 2 bases and J by 4 bases, with 23 bases between the two germline ends. Germline CDR1 is SGHDT and CDR2 is YYEEEE. The CDR3 has 18 amino acids. The CDR3 DNA reads as TGTGCCAGCAGCTTTGCTGAATACCTCTACCACCACGCAGATACGCAGTATTTT. Protein sequence: CASSFAEYLYHHADTQYF.

The rearrangement links TRBV27 to TRBJ2-1; D possibly matches TRBD1 or TRBD2 (5 bases each). Germline V CDR1 and CDR2: MNHEY, SMNVEV (reference sequence). The CDR3 covers 14 residues. Trimming removed 7 bases at V and 7 bases at J, with 17 bases between. The CDR3 nucleotides read TGTGCCAGCATTTCGTTGGGGGTGGGGAATGAGCAGTTCTTC. This translates into CASISLGVGNEQFF.

The chain employs TRBV20-1 and TRBJ2-5; TRBD1 agrees at 7 bases. Trimming at V came to 6 bases and at J to 2 bases, leaving 9 bases not matched to a gene. The CDR3 loop spans 14 amino acids. In germline, CDR1 is DFQATT, CDR2 SNEGSKA (reference sequence). The CDR3 is CSARRGTAQETQYF. For the CDR3, the DNA is TGCAGTGCCCGCAGAGGGACAGCGCAAGAGACCCAGTACTTC.

The gene calls are TRBV10-3 and TRBJ2-5; TRBD2 aligns across 7 bases. The better agreement between TRBJ2-7 and the DNA end casts doubt on the J call. The CDR3 extends over 17 amino acids. Germline CDR1 is ENHRY and CDR2 is SYGVKD. DNA of the CDR3: TGTGCCATCAGTGAGTCGAAATTCGGGGGGAGAGCCTACGAGCAGTACTTC. Translating gives CAISESKFGGRAYEQYF.

Only one count was recorded for this clonotype. The CDR3 end shows no conserved phenylalanine or tryptophan, and so a read error is likely. The chain uses TRBV7-6 and TRBJ2-7, with D hard to call. This CDR3 has 15 residues. The germline V gene encodes CDR1 SGHVS and CDR2 FNYEAQ. V lost 2 bases, J lost 2 bases, and 13 bases lay in between. This CDR3 reads CASSLWAGSPYEQYY. The CDR3 bases are TGTGCCAGCAGCTTATGGGCAGGTAGTCCCTACGAGCAGTACTAC.

The chain links TRBV5-6 to TRBJ1-5; 11 bases are shared with TRBD1. After removal of 0 bases from V and 7 bases from J, the junction contained 3 bases not matched to a gene. The germline V gene has CDR1 SGHDT and CDR2 YYEEEE. The CDR3 has 15 amino acids. In DNA, the CDR3 is TGTGCCAGCAGCTTGGGGACAGGGGGCTGGCAGCCCCAGCATTTT. It is translated as CASSLGTGGWQPQHF.

The chain joins TRBV20-1 to TRBJ2-3; 7 positions agree with TRBD2. The germline gives CDR1 DFQATT, CDR2 SNEGSKA (reference sequence). The CDR3 spans 13 residues. V lost 0 bases to trimming and J lost 6 bases; unmatched junction nucleotides: 3. CDR3 sequence reads: CSARETSLDTQYF. The CDR3 DNA sequence: TGCAGTGCTAGAGAGACTAGCCTGGATACGCAGTATTTT.

The V call is TRBV7-9, the J call TRBJ2-3; TRBD1 or TRBD2 may be the D gene (5 bases each). Trimming removed 5 bases from V and 3 bases from J, with 12 bases in between. The CDR3 has 14 amino acids. CDR1 and CDR2 (germline): SEHNR, FQNEAQ (reference sequence). The CDR3: CASSLGTRTDTQYF. The CDR3, as DNA: TGTGCCAGCAGCCTCGGGACCCGAACAGATACGCAGTATTTT.

This clonotype appeared once. The chain carries TRBV27 and TRBJ2-7; 11 positions match TRBD2. Per the germline V gene, CDR1 is MNHEY and CDR2 is SMNVEV (reference sequence). V lost 2 bases and J lost 6; bases outside the gene matches: 15. CDR3 length: 18 amino acids. CDR3 sequence (DNA): TGTGCCAGCAGTTTAAGGCCACTAGCGGGAGAACGGTTTATCGAGCAGTACTTC. This translates into CASSLRPLAGERFIEQYF.

The gene calls are TRBV10-3 and TRBJ2-3, with unresolved D. Trimming pared 2 bases from V and 0 bases from J, leaving 9 bases between. Germline CDR1 is ENHRY and CDR2 is SYGVKD. This CDR3 has 15 amino acids. The CDR3 sequence is CAISEATASTDTQYF. CDR3 in DNA: TGTGCCATCAGTGAGGCCACAGCCAGCACAGATACGCAGTATTTT.

The genes are TRBV5-1 and TRBJ2-3; 11 bases line up with TRBD1. V shed 0 bases and J 5 bases; nucleotides not matched to a gene: 5. The CDR3 is 16 amino acids. Germline V gene lookup returns CDR1 SGHRS and CDR2 YFSETQ. In DNA form, the CDR3 reads TGCGCCAGCAGCTTGGTCAGGACAGGGGGCTTAGATACGCAGTATTTT. It translates to CASSLVRTGGLDTQYF. Filled out from reference TRBV5-1 and TRBJ2-3, the complete variable domain reads KAGVTQTPRYLIKTRGQQVTLSCSPISGHRSVSWYQQTPGQGLQFLFEYFSETQRNKGNFPGRFSGRQFSNSRSEMNVSTLELGDSALYLCASSLVRTGGLDTQYFGPGTRLTVL.

This clonotype was seen only a few times. The gene calls are TRBV27 and TRBJ2-5; D may be TRBD1 (6 bases). The V gene lost 7 bases and the J gene lost 4 bases, with 16 bases spanning the gap. Germline CDR1 and CDR2: MNHEY and SMNVEV (reference sequence). The CDR3 loop spans 14 amino acids. The CDR3 loop is CASKRHRVAETQYF. DNA for the CDR3: TGTGCCAGCAAAAGACACAGGGTTGCAGAGACCCAGTACTTC.

In this sample, this clonotype turned up a few times. The CDR3 loop is CASSTTGGEKLFF. The CDR3 bases are TGTGCCAGCAGCACGACTGGAGGCGAAAAACTGTTTTTT. This chain links TRBV9 with TRBJ1-4; unclear D gene. In germline, CDR1 is SGDLS, CDR2 YYNGEE. The CDR3 covers 13 residues. Trimming pared 4 bases from V and 8 bases from J, leaving 12 bases between.

The gene calls are TRBV20-1 and TRBJ2-1; weak D call: TRBD2 (5 bases). V was pared by 3 bases and J by 0 bases, with 12 bases between. CDR1 is DFQATT, CDR2 SNEGSKA, per germline (reference sequence). The CDR3 is made up of 15 amino acids. Here the CDR3 DNA reads TGCAGTGCTAGGAGGGAATGGAGCTCCTACAATGAGCAGTTCTTC. It translates to CSARREWSSYNEQFF.

There are a few counts of this clonotype. This chain links TRBV4-1 with TRBJ2-7; D uncertain. This CDR3 has 16 amino acids. The V and J ends lost 0 bases and 3 bases respectively, with 15 bases between them. CDR1 MGHRA and CDR2 YSYEKL come from the germline V gene. The CDR3 here is CASSQDGVERFYEQYF. In DNA form, the CDR3 reads TGCGCCAGCAGCCAAGATGGGGTCGAAAGGTTCTACGAGCAGTACTTC.

V is TRBV2 and J is TRBJ1-1; no clear D. Per germline, CDR1 SNHLY and CDR2 FYNNEI. The V and J ends lost 7 bases and 0 bases respectively, with 15 bases between them. The CDR3 runs 15 residues. The DNA of the CDR3 is TGTGCCAGCACCGAGCAACAGCTCATGAACACTGAAGCTTTCTTT. The encoded protein is CASTEQQLMNTEAFF.

This clonotype has just a few counts. The V call is TRBV27, the J call TRBJ2-7; D gene unclear. The CDR3 consists of 15 residues. CDR1 is MNHEY, CDR2 SMNVEV, per germline (reference sequence). The V end was cut by 4 bases, the J end by 2 bases, with 15 bases between. The CDR3 loop reads CASSSRAEEPYEQYF. As DNA, the CDR3 is TGTGCCAGCAGTTCCCGGGCCGAGGAACCCTACGAGCAGTACTTC.